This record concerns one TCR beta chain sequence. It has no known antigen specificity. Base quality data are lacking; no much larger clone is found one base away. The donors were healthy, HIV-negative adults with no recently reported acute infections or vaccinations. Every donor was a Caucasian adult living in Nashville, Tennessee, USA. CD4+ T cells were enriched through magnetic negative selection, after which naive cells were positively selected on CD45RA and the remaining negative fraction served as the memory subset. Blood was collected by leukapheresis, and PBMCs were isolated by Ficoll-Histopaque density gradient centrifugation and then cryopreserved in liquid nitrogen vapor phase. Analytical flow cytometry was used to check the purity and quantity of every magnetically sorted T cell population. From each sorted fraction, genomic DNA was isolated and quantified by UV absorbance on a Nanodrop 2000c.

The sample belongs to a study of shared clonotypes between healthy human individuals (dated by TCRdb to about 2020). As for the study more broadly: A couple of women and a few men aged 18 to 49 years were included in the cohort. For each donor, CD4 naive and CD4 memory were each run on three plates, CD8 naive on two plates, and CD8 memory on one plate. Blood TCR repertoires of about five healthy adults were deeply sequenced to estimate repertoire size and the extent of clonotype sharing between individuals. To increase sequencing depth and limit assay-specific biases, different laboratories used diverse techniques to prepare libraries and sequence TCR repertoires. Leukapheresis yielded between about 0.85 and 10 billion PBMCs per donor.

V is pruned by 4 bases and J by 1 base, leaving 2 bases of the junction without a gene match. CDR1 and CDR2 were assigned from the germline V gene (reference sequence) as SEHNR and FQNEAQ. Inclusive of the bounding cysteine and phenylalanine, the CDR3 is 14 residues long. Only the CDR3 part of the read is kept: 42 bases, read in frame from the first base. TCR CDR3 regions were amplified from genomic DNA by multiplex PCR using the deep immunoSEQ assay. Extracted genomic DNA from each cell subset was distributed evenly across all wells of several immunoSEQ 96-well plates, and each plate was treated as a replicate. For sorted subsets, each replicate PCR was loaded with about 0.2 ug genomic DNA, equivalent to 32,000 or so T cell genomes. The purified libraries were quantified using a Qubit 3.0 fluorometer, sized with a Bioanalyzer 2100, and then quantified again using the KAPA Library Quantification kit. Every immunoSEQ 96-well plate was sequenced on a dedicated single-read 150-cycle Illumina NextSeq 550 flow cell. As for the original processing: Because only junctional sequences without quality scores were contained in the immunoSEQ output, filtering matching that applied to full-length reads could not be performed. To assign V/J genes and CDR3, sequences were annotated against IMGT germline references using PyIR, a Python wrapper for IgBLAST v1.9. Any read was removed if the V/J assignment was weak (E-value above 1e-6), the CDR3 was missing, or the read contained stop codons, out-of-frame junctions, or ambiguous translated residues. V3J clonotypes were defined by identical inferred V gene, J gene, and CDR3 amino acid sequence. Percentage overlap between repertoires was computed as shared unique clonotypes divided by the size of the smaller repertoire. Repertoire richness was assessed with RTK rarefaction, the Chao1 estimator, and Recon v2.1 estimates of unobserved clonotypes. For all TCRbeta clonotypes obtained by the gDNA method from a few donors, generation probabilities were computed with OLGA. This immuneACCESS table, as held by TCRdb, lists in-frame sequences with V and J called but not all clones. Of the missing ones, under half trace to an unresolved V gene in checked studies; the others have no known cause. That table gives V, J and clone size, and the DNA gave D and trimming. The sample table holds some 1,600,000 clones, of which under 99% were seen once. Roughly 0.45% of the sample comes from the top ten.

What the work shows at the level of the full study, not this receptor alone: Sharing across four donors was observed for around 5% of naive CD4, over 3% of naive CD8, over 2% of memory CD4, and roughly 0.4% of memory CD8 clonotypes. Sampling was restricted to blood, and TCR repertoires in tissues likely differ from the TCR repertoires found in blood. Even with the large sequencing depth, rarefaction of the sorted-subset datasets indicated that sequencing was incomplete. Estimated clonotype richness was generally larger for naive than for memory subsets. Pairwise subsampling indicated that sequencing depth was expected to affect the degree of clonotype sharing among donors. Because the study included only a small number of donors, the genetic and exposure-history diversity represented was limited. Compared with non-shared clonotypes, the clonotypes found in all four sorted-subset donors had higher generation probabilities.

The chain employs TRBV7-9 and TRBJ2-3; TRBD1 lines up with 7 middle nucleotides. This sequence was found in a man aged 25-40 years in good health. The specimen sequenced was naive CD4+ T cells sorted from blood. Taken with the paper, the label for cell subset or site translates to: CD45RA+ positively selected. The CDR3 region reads CASSSGQRTDTQYF. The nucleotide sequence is TGTGCCAGCAGCTCGGGACAGCGCACAGATACGCAGTATTTT. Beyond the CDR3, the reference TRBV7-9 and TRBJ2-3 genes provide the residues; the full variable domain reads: DTGVSQNPRHKITKRGQNVTFRCDPISEHNRLYWYRQTLGQGPEFLTYFQNEAQLEKSRLLSDRFSAERPKGSFSTLEIQRTEQGDSAMYLCASSSGQRTDTQYFGPGTRLTVL.